The present TCR beta chain was sequenced within a study of blood T cell repertoires in COVID-19. Study-level background: Some COVID-19 samples were acute and others convalescent; all came from the United States, Italy and Spain. Sources were T cells, B-cell-depleted T cells, or PBMCs; the material itself was cDNA or gDNA.

Original methodology: Amplified reference gene primers provided the basis for estimating nucleated cell counts. The data were produced by immunoSEQ multiplex PCR, yet TCRdb's version contains in-frame clones alone and is incomplete. V and J calls and clone size come straight from that table; D and trimming were deduced from the DNA. The sample contains some 65,000 clones, about nine tenths of which appear only once. The V end lost 2 bases, the J end lost 4 bases, and 14 bases lay between the germline ends. CDR1 is MNHEY, CDR2 SVGAGI, per germline. This CDR3 spans 15 amino acids. This TCR derives from a man between 60 and 70 years old with acute or convalescent COVID-19. This chain connects TRBV6-5 to TRBJ1-2; no definite D call. Sequencing was done on a sample of peripheral blood. The CDR3 bases are TGTGCCAGCAGTTACCAGGTCACTGAGGGCTATGGCTACACCTTC. This translates into CASSYQVTEGYGYTF.